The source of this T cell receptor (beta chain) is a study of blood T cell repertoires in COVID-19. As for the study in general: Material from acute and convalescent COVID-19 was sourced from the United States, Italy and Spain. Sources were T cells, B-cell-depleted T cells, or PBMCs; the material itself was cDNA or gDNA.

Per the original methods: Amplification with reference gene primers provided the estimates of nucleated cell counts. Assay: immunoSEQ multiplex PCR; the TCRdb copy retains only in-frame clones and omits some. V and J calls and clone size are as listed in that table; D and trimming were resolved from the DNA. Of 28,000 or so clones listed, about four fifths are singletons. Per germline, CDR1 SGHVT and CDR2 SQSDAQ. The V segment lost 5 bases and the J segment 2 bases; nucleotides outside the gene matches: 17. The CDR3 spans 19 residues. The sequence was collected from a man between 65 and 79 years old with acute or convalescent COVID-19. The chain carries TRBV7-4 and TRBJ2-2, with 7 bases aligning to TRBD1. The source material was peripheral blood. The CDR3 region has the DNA TGTGCCAGCAGCCTCCGGCACAGGGGCGCAGGGCGTAACACCGGGGAGCTGTTTTTT. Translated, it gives CASSLRHRGAGRNTGELFF.